The clone carrying this T cell receptor (beta chain) was observed many times. This record comes from a study of T cells in Graves' hyperthyroidism and ophthalmopathy. Germline V gene sequence: CDR1 DFQATT, CDR2 SNEGSKA (reference sequence). Trimming removed 0 bases from V and 4 bases from J; junction bases left unmatched: 6. The length of the CDR3 is 14 residues. TCR beta CDR3 regions were amplified from RNA. An initial round of RT-PCR targeting the TCR CDR3 relied on the HTBI primer set. TCRdb itself ran the multiplex PCR reads through MiXCR, one entry per CDR3 protein. The table includes nearly 600,000 distinct CDR3 sequences, roughly 13% detected once.

The gene calls are TRBV20-1 and TRBJ2-7; 7 nucleotides agree with TRBD1. The sequence derives from a woman in her 30s with Graves' hyperthyroidism that later progressed to Graves' ophthalmopathy. Sequencing was done on a sample of blood. The CDR3 DNA sequence: TGCAGTGCTAGAGATCCGACAGGGAGTTACGAGCAGTACTTC. Encoded protein: CSARDPTGSYEQYF.